This T cell receptor (beta chain) was identified in a study of T cells in Graves' hyperthyroidism and ophthalmopathy. As for the study in general: Peripheral blood sampling occurred at initial diagnosis, before any treatment.

The investigators amplified TCR beta CDR3 regions from RNA transcripts. HTBI primers were employed in a first-round RT-PCR of the TCR CDR3. TCRdb called the multiplex PCR reads again in MiXCR, with one record for every CDR3 protein. Among approximately 640,000 distinct CDR3 sequences, about a sixth were seen once, and the ten largest hold around 4%. More than 9.5 ml fresh peripheral blood yielded the PBMCs. There are 13 residues in the CDR3. V lost 8 bases to trimming and J lost 4 bases; unmatched junction nucleotides: 7. Germline CDR1 and CDR2: MNHNS and SASEGT. This clonotype was detected a few times. Its antigen is currently unknown. Findings of the study overall: The model identified upcoming ophthalmopathy a median roughly 6 months ahead of onset.

Sequenced material: blood. J is TRBJ2-5 and V is TRBV6-1, with 7 bases identical to TRBD1. This TCR derives from a woman aged 25-40 years with Graves' hyperthyroidism. CDR3 region: CASRQGGRETQYF. CDR3 DNA sequence: TGTGCCAGCCGACAGGGTGGGAGAGAGACCCAGTACTTC.